The T cell receptor beta chain under discussion was sequenced for a study of OX40 agonist ivuxolimab in advanced cancers. Points on this clone: Antigen specificity is unknown.

General study results and limits: Expanded clones belonging to CD8+ T cells outnumbered, on average, those of CD4+.

Assay used: immunoSEQ multiplex PCR; TCRdb lists only in-frame clones, some missing. The data show 40,000 to 55,000 clones, 90% to 95% seen once. This CDR3 contains 14 residues. V lost 4 bases and J lost 5, with 15 bases in between. CDR1 and CDR2 from the germline V gene are SGDLS and YYNGEE. This clonotype was sampled from an adult with an advanced solid tumor such as melanoma, head and neck, liver or kidney cancer. Sequencing used CD4+ or CD8+ T cells sorted from blood, obtained in a trial of the OX40 agonist ivuxolimab. The genes are TRBV9 and TRBJ2-5; tentatively, D is TRBD2 (5 bases). CDR3 region: CASSNEGGRETQYF. CDR3 in DNA: TGTGCCAGCAGCAACGAGGGCGGACGTGAGACCCAGTACTTC.